The next 22 T cell receptor beta chains were all read from a single sample in a study of cytotoxic CD8 clonotypes in ibrutinib-treated CLL. Some clones are missing from TCRdb's copy, which holds only in-frame ones; the method was immunoSEQ multiplex PCR. The data contain roughly 15,000 clones, roughly 50% of them singletons. The sequencing here drew on PBMCs, taken at a roughly 24-month disease-progression time point, from a patient treated with ibrutinib. The receptors were gathered from a human donor with chronic lymphocytic leukemia.

V and J are TRBV5-1 and TRBJ1-6; 9 bases match TRBD1. Looked up from germline, CDR1 is SGHRS and CDR2 is YFSETQ. Trimming cost V 0 bases and J 9 bases; bases outside gene matches: 10. This CDR3 comprises 17 residues. The CDR3 here is CASSLALTGGSISPLHF. The CDR3 DNA is TGCGCCAGCAGCTTGGCCCTAACAGGGGGCTCTATTTCACCCCTCCACTTT. Looking up the rest from reference TRBV5-1 and TRBJ1-6 gives the full variable domain: KAGVTQTPRYLIKTRGQQVTLSCSPISGHRSVSWYQQTPGQGLQFLFEYFSETQRNKGNFPGRFSGRQFSNSRSEMNVSTLELGDSALYLCASSLALTGGSISPLHFGNGTRLTVT.

This clone was recorded a few times. The chain recombines TRBV18 with TRBJ1-1; no firm D call. Germline CDR1 KGHSH, CDR2 LQKENI. The CDR3 is made up of 13 amino acids. V was shortened by 1 base and J by 5 bases, with 8 bases between the two germline ends. The CDR3 coding sequence is TGTGCCAGCTCACCACGCAACAGAACTGAAGCTTTCTTT. Translated, it gives CASSPRNRTEAFF.

The table lists this clone with a few counts. The chain carries TRBV5-4 and TRBJ1-1, with 8 bases matching TRBD1. CDR3 length equals 15 residues. Germline trimming cut 4 bases from V and 3 bases from J; bases unmatched to any gene: 8. CDR1 SGHNT and CDR2 YYREEE come from the germline V gene (reference sequence). The CDR3 sequence is CASSGDRGSDTEAFF. CDR3 in DNA: TGTGCCAGCAGCGGAGACAGGGGCAGCGACACTGAAGCTTTCTTT.

V is TRBV9 and J is TRBJ2-7; 11 positions match TRBD1. Germline V gene lookup returns CDR1 SGDLS and CDR2 YYNGEE. The CDR3 is 16 amino acids. The V gene end was trimmed by 4 bases and the J gene end by 4 bases; junction bases not matched to a gene: 10. CDR3 region: CASSQDIGTGGYEQYF. CDR3 sequence (DNA): TGTGCCAGCAGCCAAGATATAGGGACAGGGGGTTACGAGCAGTACTTC.

CDR3 coding DNA: TGTGCCACCATGGACCGAATCGCAACAGATACGCAGTATTTT. It specifies CATMDRIATDTQYF. This chain links TRBV25-1 with TRBJ2-3; D gene unclear. From germline, CDR1 is MGHDK and CDR2 SYGVNS. Trimming pared 10 bases from V and 3 bases from J, leaving 17 bases between. This CDR3 has 14 residues.

The chain is built from TRBV5-4 and TRBJ1-6; the D gene is possibly TRBD1 (6 bases). CDR3 size: 15 residues. V was pared by 0 bases and J by 10 bases, with 14 bases between. Germline V gene data show CDR1 as SGHNT and CDR2 as YYREEE (reference sequence). This CDR3 reads CASSLDTGNGSPLHF. CDR3 nucleotides: TGTGCCAGCAGCTTGGATACAGGGAATGGCTCACCCCTCCACTTT.

The chain employs TRBV7-8 and TRBJ1-2, with D tentatively TRBD1 (6 bases). The V and J ends lost 1 base and 9 bases respectively, with 15 bases between them. Germline V gives CDR1 SGHVS, CDR2 FQNEAQ. This CDR3 contains 14 residues. This CDR3 reads CASSLVEGHFRYTF. CDR3 nucleotides: TGTGCCAGCAGCTTAGTCGAGGGACATTTTCGCTACACCTTC.

By frequency in the sample, this clone is medium-sized. The chain joins TRBV6-5 to TRBJ1-6, with D unresolved. The CDR3 runs 14 residues. Germline V lookup: CDR1 MNHEY, CDR2 SVGAGI. Trimming shortened V by 9 bases and J by 8 bases, and 17 bases separated the two germline ends. CDR3 DNA sequence: TGTGCCAGGACCTTTACACCAAGAGATTCACCCCTCCACTTT. Translating gives CARTFTPRDSPLHF.

The CDR3, as DNA: TGTGCCAGCAGTTTTACCCAAAGGGGGACAGGAATTTATGGCTACACCTTC. Its protein is CASSFTQRGTGIYGYTF. V and J are TRBV27 and TRBJ1-2; 8 positions agree with TRBD1. Germline lookup yields CDR1 MNHEY and CDR2 SMNVEV (reference sequence). With 3 bases clipped from V and 5 bases from J, the junction kept 14 bases outside the gene matches. The CDR3 is 17 amino acids.

This chain uses TRBV2 with TRBJ1-1; 10 positions agree with TRBD1. The trim removed 10 bases at V and 5 bases at J, leaving 4 bases unmatched. The CDR3 contains 12 residues. Germline CDR1 and CDR2: SNHLY and FYNNEI. CDR3 residues: CAIRDRGTEAFF. In DNA form, the CDR3 reads TGTGCCATCCGGGACAGGGGAACTGAAGCTTTCTTT.

The chain uses TRBV27 and TRBJ1-2, with D tentatively TRBD1 (5 bases). CDR1 and CDR2 from the germline V gene are MNHEY and SMNVEV (reference sequence). V lost 6 bases and J lost 7, with 15 bases in between. CDR3 length: 13 residues. The CDR3 region is CASRKGSGGGYTF. The CDR3 nucleotides are TGTGCCAGCAGAAAAGGATCCGGGGGTGGCTACACCTTC.

This clone has only a few counts. This sequence joins TRBV9 and TRBJ1-2; the D is unclear. Trimming pared 0 bases from V and 8 bases from J, leaving 8 bases between. CDR3 length equals 12 residues. Per the germline V gene, CDR1 is SGDLS and CDR2 is YYNGEE. The CDR3 is CASSVVGGGYTF. The CDR3 nucleotides read TGTGCCAGCAGCGTAGTGGGCGGAGGCTACACCTTC.

V usage is TRBV5-1 and J usage is TRBJ2-3; 11 bases fit TRBD2. From germline, CDR1 is SGHRS and CDR2 YFSETQ. V was pared by 2 bases and J by 5 bases, with 7 bases of the junction left unmatched. This CDR3 is 16 amino acids long. Here the CDR3 DNA reads TGCGCCAGCAGCTTATTTAGCGGGGGGGCTCTAGATACGCAGTATTTT. This translates into CASSLFSGGALDTQYF.

V is TRBV19 and J is TRBJ2-7; 8 bases align to TRBD1. In germline, CDR1 is LNHDA, CDR2 SQIVND (reference sequence). V gave up 3 bases and J gave up 4 bases; unmatched junction bases: 5. The CDR3 is made up of 14 amino acids. CDR3 DNA: TGTGCCAGTAGTATGGGAACAGGGGGATACGAGCAGTACTTC. Protein sequence: CASSMGTGGYEQYF.

V and J are TRBV4-1 and TRBJ1-1; D gene ambiguous. The CDR3 sequence is 18 residues long. CDR1 MGHRA and CDR2 YSYEKL come from the germline V gene. The ends were cut back, 1 base at V and 0 bases at J, with 18 bases in the middle. The CDR3 sequence is CASSQGLLGRKMNTEAFF. DNA of the CDR3: TGCGCCAGCAGCCAAGGACTCCTAGGACGGAAAATGAACACTGAAGCTTTCTTT.

The table lists this clone with a few counts. The genes are TRBV25-1 and TRBJ1-5; D uncertain. Germline values: CDR1 MGHDK, CDR2 SYGVNS. Trimming cost V 6 bases and J 1 base, with 10 bases left between them. The CDR3 is made up of 14 amino acids. The CDR3 reads CASRGGSSNQPQHF. CDR3 in DNA: TGTGCCAGCAGGGGTGGGTCCAGCAATCAGCCCCAGCATTTT.

The chain uses TRBV28 and TRBJ2-2; the match to TRBD2 covers 7 bases. The CDR3 is 14 residues long. The junction had 8 bases not matched to a gene; V was cut back by 8 bases and J by 5 bases. Germline CDR1 reads MDHEN; CDR2 reads SYDVKM. DNA of the CDR3: TGTGCCAGCCATGCCCAGGGAGGGACCGGGGAGCTGTTTTTT. This sequence encodes CASHAQGGTGELFF.

This sequence joins TRBV5-6 and TRBJ1-5, with 7 bases aligning to TRBD1. The length of the CDR3 is 14 residues. With V trimmed by 4 bases and J by 2 bases, 3 bases remained unmatched. Germline V CDR1 and CDR2: SGHDT, YYEEEE. CDR3 region: CASSEGQGNQPQHF. CDR3 coding DNA: TGTGCCAGCAGCGAAGGACAGGGCAATCAGCCCCAGCATTTT.

The V gene is TRBV7-6, the J gene TRBJ2-7; a possible D gene is TRBD1 (6 bases). Germline CDR1 is SGHVS and CDR2 is FNYEAQ. V was trimmed by 0 bases and J by 5 bases, leaving 14 bases between them. The CDR3 spans 15 residues. CDR3 nucleotides: TGTGCCAGCAGCTTAGCGAAGGCAGGGGATGACGAGCAGTACTTC. Protein sequence: CASSLAKAGDDEQYF.

The chain is built from TRBV14 and TRBJ1-2; D gene ambiguous. CDR1 SGHDN and CDR2 FVKESK come from the germline V gene. The CDR3 runs to 15 residues. Deletions cut 6 bases from V and 4 bases from J, with 18 bases between. CDR3 sequence: CASRQTGSTLYGYTF. The CDR3 nucleotides read TGTGCCAGCAGACAGACGGGGAGCACCCTCTATGGCTACACCTTC.

The gene calls are TRBV4-1 and TRBJ2-7, with 10 positions matching TRBD1. The junction had 3 bases not matched to a gene; V was cut back by 4 bases and J by 0 bases. The CDR3 is made up of 15 amino acids. CDR1 is MGHRA and CDR2 is YSYEKL in the germline V gene. DNA for the CDR3: TGCGCCAGCAGCCGTGACAGGGGGCCCTCCTACGAGCAGTACTTC. Its translation: CASSRDRGPSYEQYF.

This clone was seen only a few times. CDR3 sequence (DNA): TGTGCCATCAGTGAGTCGAACGGGGGGGCCTGGCAAAACATTCAGTACTTC. Amino acids: CAISESNGGAWQNIQYF. This chain uses TRBV10-3 with TRBJ2-4; 8 bases are shared with TRBD2. Per germline, CDR1 ENHRY and CDR2 SYGVKD. V trimming: 0 bases; J trimming: 5 bases; junction bases outside the gene matches: 9. The CDR3 has 17 amino acids.